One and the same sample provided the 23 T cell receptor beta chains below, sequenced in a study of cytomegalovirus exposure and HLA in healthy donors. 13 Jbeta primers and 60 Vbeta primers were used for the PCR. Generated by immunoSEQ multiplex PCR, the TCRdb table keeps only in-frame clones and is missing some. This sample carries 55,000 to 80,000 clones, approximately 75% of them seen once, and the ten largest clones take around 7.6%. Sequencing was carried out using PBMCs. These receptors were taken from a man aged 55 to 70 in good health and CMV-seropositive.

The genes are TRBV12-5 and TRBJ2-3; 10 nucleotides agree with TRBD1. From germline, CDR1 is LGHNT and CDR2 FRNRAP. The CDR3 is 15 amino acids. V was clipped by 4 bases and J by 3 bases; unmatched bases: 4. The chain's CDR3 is CASGWTGGATDTQYF. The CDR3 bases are TGTGCTAGTGGTTGGACAGGGGGTGCGACAGATACGCAGTATTTT.

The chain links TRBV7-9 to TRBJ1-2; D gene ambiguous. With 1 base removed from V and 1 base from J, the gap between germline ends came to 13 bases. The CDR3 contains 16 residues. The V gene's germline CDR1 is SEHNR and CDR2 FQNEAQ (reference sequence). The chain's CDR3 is CASSLGTQELNYGYTF. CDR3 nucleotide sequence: TGTGCCAGCAGCTTAGGGACTCAGGAACTTAACTATGGCTACACCTTC.

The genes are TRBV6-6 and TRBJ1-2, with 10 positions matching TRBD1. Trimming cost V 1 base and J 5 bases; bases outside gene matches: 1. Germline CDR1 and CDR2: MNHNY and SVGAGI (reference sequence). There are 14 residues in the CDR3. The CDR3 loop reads CASSYLGQGYGYTF. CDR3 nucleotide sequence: TGTGCCAGCAGTTACTTGGGACAGGGGTATGGCTACACCTTC.

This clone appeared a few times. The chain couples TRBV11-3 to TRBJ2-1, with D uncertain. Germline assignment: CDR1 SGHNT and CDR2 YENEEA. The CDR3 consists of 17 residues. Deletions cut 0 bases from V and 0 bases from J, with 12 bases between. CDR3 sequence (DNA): TGTGCCAGCAGCTTAGAGAAGTGGGCCAACTCCTACAATGAGCAGTTCTTC. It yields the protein CASSLEKWANSYNEQFF.

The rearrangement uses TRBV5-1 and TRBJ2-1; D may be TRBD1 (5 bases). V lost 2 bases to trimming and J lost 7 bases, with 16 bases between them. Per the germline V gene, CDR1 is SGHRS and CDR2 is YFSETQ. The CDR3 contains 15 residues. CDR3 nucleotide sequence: TGCGCCAGCAGCTTACAGGAATCCGTAACGAATGAGCAGTTCTTC. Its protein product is CASSLQESVTNEQFF.

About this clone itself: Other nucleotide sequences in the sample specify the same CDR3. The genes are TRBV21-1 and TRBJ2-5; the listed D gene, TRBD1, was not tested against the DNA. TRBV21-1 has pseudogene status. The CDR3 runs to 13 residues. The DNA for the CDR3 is TGTGCCAGTCCGGGACAGCTCCAAGAGACCCAGTACTTC. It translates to CASPGQLQETQYF.

CDR3 amino acids: CASSQGQLSGNTIYF. The CDR3 DNA sequence: TGTGCCAGCAGCCAAGGACAGCTCTCTGGAAACACCATATATTTT. This rearrangement joins TRBV7-2 to TRBJ1-3, with a possible D match to TRBD1 (6 bases). Germline lookup yields CDR1 SGHTA and CDR2 FQGNSA. Trimming shortened V by 5 bases and J by 0 bases, and 11 bases separated the two germline ends. CDR3 length equals 15 residues.

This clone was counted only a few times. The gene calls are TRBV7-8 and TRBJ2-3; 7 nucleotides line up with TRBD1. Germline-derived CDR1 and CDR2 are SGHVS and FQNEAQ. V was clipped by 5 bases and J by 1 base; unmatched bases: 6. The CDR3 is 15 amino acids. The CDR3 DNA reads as TGTGCCAGCAGCCTAGGGACAGCGGGCACAGATACGCAGTATTTT. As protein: CASSLGTAGTDTQYF. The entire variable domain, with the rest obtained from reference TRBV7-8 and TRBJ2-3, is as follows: GAGVSQSPRYKVAKRGQDVALRCDPISGHVSLFWYQQALGQGPEFLTYFQNEAQLDKSGLPSDRFFAERPEGSVSTLKIQRTQQEDSAVYLCASSLGTAGTDTQYFGPGTRLTVL.

For the CDR3, the DNA is TGTGCCAGCAGTCGGGACAGCATACAACTGAAGAACACTGAAGCTTTCTTT. Translation gives CASSRDSIQLKNTEAFF. The chain links TRBV6-4 to TRBJ1-1; 7 bases are a match to TRBD1. CDR1 and CDR2 (germline): MRHNA, SNTAGT. J was trimmed by 1 base and V by 5 bases; bases with no gene match: 13. This CDR3 has 17 residues.

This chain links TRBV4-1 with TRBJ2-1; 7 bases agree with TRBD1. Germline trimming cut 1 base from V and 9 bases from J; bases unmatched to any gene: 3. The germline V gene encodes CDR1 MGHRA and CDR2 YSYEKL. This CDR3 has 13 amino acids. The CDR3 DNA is TGCGCCAGCAGCCAAGGGGACAGACGTGAGCAGTTCTTC. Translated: CASSQGDRREQFF.

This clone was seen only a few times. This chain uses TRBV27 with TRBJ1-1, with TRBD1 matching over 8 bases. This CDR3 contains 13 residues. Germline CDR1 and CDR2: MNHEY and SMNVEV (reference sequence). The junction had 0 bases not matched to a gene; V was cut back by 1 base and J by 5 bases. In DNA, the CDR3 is TGTGCCAGCAGTTTATACAGGGGGACTGAAGCTTTCTTT. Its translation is CASSLYRGTEAFF.

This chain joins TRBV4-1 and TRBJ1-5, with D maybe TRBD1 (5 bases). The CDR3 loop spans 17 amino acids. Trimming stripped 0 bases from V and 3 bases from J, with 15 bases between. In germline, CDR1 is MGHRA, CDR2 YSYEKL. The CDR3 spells CASSQDQDSEANQPQHF. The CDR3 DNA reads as TGCGCCAGCAGCCAAGATCAAGACAGCGAAGCCAATCAGCCCCAGCATTTT.

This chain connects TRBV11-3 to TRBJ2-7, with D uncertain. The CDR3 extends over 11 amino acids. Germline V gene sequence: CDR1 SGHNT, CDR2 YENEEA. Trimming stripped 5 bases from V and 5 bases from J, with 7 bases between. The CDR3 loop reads CASSRANEQYF. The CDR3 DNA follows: TGTGCCAGCAGCCGCGCGAACGAGCAGTACTTC.

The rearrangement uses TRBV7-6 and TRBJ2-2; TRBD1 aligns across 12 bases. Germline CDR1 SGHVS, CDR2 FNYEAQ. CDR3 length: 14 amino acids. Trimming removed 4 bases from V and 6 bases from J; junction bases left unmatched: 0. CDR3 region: CASSWDRGPGELFF. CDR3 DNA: TGTGCCAGCAGCTGGGACAGGGGGCCCGGGGAGCTGTTTTTT.

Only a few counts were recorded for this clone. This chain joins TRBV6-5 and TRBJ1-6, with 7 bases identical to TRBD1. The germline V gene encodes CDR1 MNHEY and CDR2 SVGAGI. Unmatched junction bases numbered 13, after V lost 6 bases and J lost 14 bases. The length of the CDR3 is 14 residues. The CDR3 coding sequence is TGTGCCAGCAGCCCCGGGACAGTTATTCCGTCCCTCCACTTT. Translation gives CASSPGTVIPSLHF.

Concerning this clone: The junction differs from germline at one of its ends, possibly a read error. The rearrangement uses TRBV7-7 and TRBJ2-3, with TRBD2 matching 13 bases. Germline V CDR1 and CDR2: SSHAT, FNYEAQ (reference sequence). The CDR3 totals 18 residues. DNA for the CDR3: TGTGCTAGCAGCTTAGGCGTTGGACTAGCGGGGGAAACAGATACGCAGTATTTT. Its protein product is CASSLGVGLAGETDTQYF.

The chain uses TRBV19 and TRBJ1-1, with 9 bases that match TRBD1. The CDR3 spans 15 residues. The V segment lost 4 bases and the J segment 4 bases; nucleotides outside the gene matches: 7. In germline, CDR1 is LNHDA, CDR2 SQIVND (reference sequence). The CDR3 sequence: CASSSTGGRSTEAFF. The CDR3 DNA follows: TGTGCCAGTAGTAGCACAGGGGGCAGGAGCACTGAAGCTTTCTTT.

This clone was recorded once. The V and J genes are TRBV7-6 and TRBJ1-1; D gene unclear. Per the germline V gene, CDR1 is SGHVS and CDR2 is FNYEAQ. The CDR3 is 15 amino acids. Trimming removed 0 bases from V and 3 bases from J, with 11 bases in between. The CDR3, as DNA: TGTGCCAGCAGCTTAGCCGGCGCCGGGGACACTGAAGCTTTCTTT. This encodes CASSLAGAGDTEAFF.

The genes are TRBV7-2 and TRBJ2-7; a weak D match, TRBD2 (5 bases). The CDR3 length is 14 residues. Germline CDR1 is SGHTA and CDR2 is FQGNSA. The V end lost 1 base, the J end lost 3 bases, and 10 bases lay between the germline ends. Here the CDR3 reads CASSLVGLYYEQYF. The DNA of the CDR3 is TGTGCCAGCAGCTTAGTTGGACTTTACTACGAGCAGTACTTC.

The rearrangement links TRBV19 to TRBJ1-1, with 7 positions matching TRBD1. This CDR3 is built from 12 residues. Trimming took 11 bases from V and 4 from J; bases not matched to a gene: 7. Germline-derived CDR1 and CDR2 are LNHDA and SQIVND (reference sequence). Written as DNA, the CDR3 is TGTGCCTCATCAACAGGGGTCACTGAAGCTTTCTTT. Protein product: CASSTGVTEAFF.

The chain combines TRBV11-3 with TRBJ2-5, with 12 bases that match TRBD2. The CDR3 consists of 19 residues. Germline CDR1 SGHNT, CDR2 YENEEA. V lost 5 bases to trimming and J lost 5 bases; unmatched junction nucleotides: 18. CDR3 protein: CASSLHAQRLTSGRETQYF. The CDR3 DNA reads TGTGCCAGCAGCCTACACGCCCAACGATTAACTAGCGGGAGGGAGACCCAGTACTTC.

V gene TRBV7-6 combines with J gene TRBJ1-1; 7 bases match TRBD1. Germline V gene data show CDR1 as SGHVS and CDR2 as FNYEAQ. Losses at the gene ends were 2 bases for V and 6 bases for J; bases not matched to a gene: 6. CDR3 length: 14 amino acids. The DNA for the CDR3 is TGTGCCAGCAGCTTATCAGGGGACAGCCCTGAAGCTTTCTTT. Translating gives CASSLSGDSPEAFF.

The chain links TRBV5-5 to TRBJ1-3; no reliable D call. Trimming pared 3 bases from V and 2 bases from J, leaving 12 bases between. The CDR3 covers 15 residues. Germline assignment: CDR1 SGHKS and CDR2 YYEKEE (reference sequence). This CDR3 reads CASSSQVAPGNTIYF. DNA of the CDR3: TGTGCCAGCAGCTCGCAAGTGGCCCCTGGAAACACCATATATTTT.